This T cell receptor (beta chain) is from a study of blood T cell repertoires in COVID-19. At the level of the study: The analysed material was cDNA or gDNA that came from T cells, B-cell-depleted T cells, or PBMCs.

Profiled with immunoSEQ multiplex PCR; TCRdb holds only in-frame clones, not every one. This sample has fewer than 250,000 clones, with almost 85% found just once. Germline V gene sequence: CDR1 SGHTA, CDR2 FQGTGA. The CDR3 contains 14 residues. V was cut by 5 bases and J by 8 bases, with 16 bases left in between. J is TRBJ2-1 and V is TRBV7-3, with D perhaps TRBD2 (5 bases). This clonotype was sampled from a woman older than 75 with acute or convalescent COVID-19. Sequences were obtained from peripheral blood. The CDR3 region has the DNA TGTGCCAGCAGCCCGCGACTCCTAGCCGATGAGCAGTTCTTC. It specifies CASSPRLLADEQFF.